Sequencing of this TCR beta chain was carried out in a study of T cell responses to AZD1222 COVID-19 vaccine. V was shortened by 4 bases and J by 0 bases, with 19 bases between the two germline ends. Looked up from germline, CDR1 is MGHRA and CDR2 is YSYEKL. The CDR3 consists of 19 residues. Findings and caveats of the study: Baseline seropositivity characterized only six AZD1222 recipients. Across spike, vaccine-associated CD4 TCRs were found, dominant at 160-218 and 743-854. Spike-specific TCR depth and breadth grew after two AZD1222 doses. Females made up more of the donors, who were largely white British, and clonal diversity may have come out too low.

The protocol was immunoSEQ multiplex PCR, while the TCRdb copy is restricted to in-frame clones and leaves out a portion. In the table there are about 160,000 clones, around 92% of which are singletons. Points on this clone: Its antigen is undetermined.

This chain uses TRBV4-1 with TRBJ2-6; the D is unclear. The sequenced sample was peripheral blood, obtained on day 0 of MenACWY control vaccination. The source is an adult in good health. CDR3 DNA sequence: TGCGCCAGCAGCCTGCTAAACGGGCCAGGAAGCTCTGGGGCCAACGTCCTGACTTTC. It encodes CASSLLNGPGSSGANVLTF.